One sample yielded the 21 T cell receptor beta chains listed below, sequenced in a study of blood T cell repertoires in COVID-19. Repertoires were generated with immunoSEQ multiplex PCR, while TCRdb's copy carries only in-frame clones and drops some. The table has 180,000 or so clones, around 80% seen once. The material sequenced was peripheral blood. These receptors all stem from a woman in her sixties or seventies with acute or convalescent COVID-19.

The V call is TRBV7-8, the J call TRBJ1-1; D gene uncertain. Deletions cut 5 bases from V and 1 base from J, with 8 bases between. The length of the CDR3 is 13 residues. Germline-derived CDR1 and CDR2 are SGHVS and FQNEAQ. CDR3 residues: CASSTRQNTEAFF. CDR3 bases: TGTGCCAGCAGCACCCGACAGAACACTGAAGCTTTCTTT.

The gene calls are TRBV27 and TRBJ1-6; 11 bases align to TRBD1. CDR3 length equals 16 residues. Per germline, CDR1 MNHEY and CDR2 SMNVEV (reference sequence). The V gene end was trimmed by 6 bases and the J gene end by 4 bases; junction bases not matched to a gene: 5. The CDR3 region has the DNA TGTGCCAGCAGATGGGACAGGGGGAATTATAATTCACCCCTCCACTTT. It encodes CASRWDRGNYNSPLHF.

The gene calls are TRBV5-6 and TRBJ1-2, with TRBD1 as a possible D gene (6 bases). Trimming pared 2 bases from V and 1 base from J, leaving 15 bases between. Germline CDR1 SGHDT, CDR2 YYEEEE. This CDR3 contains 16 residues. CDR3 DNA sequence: TGTGCCAGCAGCTTCCTCGGACAGCCGATTAACTATGGCTACACCTTC. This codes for CASSFLGQPINYGYTF.

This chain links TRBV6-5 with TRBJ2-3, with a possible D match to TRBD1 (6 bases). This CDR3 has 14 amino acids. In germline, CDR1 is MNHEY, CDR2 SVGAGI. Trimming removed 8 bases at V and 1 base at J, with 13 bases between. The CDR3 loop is CASAQGRGTDTQYF. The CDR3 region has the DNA TGTGCCAGCGCCCAGGGGAGAGGCACAGATACGCAGTATTTT.

The DNA for the CDR3 is TGCAGCGTTGCTCGAGGAGGGTCCTACGAGCAGTACTTC. Translated: CSVARGGSYEQYF. The J gene is TRBJ2-7, the V gene TRBV29-1; D is perhaps TRBD2 (6 bases). Germline V gene sequence: CDR1 SQVTM, CDR2 ANQGSEA. Trimming cost V 4 bases and J 1 base, with 11 bases left between them. There are 13 residues in the CDR3.

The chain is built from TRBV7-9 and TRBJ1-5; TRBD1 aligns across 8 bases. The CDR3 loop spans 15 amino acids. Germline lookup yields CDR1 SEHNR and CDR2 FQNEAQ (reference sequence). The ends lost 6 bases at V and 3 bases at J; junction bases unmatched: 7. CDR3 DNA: TGTGCCAGCAGTGGAGGGACAGGCAACAATCAGCCCCAGCATTTT. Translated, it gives CASSGGTGNNQPQHF.

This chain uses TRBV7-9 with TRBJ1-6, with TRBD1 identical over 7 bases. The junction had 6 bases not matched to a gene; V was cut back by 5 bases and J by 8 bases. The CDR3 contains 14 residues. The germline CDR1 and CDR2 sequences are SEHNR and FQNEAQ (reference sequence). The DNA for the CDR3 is TGTGCCAGCAGCCCGCAGGGGGAGGATTCACCCCTCCACTTT. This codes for CASSPQGEDSPLHF.

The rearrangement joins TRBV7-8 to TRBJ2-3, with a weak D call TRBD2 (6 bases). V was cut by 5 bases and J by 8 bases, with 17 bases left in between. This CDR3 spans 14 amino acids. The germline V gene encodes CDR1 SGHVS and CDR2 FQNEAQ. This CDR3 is CASSEQGAGGTQYF. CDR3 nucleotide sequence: TGTGCCAGCAGCGAACAAGGGGCCGGGGGTACGCAGTATTTT. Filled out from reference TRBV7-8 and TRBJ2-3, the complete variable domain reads GAGVSQSPRYKVAKRGQDVALRCDPISGHVSLFWYQQALGQGPEFLTYFQNEAQLDKSGLPSDRFFAERPEGSVSTLKIQRTQQEDSAVYLCASSEQGAGGTQYFGPGTRLTVL.

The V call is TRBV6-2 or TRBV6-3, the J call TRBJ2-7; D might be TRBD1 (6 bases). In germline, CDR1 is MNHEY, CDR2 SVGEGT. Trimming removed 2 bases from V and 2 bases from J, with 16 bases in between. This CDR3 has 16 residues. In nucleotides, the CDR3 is TGTGCCAGCAGTTACGGGGGCGCTCGCACGACCTACGAGCAGTACTTC. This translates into CASSYGGARTTYEQYF.

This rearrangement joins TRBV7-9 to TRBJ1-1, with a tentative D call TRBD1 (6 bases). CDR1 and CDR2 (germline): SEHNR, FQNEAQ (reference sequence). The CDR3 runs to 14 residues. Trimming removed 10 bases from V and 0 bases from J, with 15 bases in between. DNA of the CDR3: TGTGCCATCCAAGTCGACAGGATGAACACTGAAGCTTTCTTT. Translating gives CAIQVDRMNTEAFF.

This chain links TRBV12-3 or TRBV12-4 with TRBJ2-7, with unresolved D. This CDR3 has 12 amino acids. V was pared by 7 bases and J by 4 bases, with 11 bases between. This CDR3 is CASTRNKYEQYF. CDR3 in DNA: TGTGCCAGCACCCGAAACAAGTACGAGCAGTACTTC.

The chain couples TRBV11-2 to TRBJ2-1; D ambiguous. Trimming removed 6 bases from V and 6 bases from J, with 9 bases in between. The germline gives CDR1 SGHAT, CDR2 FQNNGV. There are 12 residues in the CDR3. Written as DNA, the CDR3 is TGTGCCAGCAGTCCGAGTGCCAATGAGCAGTTCTTC. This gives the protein CASSPSANEQFF.

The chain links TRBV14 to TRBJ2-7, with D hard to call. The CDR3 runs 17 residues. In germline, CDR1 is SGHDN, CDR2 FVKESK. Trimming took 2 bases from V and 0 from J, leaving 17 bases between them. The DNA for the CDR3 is TGTGCCAGCAGCCAAAGAGGCCCTGAGACGAGCTCCTACGAGCAGTACTTC. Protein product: CASSQRGPETSSYEQYF.

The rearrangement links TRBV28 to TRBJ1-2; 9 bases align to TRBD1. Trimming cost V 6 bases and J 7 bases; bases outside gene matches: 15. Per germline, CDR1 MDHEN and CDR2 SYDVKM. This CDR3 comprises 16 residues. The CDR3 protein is CASRVSTGGKGSGYTF. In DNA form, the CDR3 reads TGTGCCAGCAGGGTTTCGACAGGGGGAAAAGGGAGTGGCTACACCTTC.

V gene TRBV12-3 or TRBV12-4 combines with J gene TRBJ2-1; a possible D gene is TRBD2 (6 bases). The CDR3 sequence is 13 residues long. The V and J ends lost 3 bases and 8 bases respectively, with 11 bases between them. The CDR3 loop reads CASSFSGGDEQFF. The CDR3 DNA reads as TGTGCCAGCAGTTTTTCCGGCGGGGATGAGCAGTTCTTC.

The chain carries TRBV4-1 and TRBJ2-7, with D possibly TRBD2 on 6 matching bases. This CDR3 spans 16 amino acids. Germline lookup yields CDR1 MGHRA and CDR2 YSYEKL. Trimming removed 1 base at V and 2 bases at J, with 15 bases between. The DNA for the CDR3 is TGCGCCAGCAGCCAAGGGCTCGGGACTCCAACCTACGAGCAGTACTTC. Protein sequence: CASSQGLGTPTYEQYF.

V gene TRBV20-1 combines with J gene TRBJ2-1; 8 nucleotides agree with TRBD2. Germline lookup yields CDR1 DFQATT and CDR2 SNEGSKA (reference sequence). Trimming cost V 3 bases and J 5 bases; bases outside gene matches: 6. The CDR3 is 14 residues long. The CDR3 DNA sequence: TGCAGTGCTAGTAATGGGCGGGGGGACAATGAGCAGTTCTTC. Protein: CSASNGRGDNEQFF.

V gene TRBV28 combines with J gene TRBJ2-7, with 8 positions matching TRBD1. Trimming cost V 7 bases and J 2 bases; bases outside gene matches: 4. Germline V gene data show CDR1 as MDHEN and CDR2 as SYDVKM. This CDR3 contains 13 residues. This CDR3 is CASKGQGTYEQYF. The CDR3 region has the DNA TGTGCCAGCAAAGGACAGGGAACCTACGAGCAGTACTTC.

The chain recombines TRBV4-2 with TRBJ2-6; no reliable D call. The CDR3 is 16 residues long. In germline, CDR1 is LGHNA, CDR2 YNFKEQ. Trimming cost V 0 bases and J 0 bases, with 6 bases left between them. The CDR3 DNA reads TGTGCCAGCAGCCAAGATCTCAGCTCTGGGGCCAACGTCCTGACTTTC. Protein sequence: CASSQDLSSGANVLTF.

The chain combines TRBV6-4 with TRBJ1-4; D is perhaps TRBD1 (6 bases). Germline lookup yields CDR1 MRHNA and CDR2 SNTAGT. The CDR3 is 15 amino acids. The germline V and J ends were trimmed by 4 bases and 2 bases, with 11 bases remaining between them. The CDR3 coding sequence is TGTGCCAGCAGTGGTCACAGGGTGACTAATGAAAAACTGTTTTTT. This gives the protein CASSGHRVTNEKLFF.

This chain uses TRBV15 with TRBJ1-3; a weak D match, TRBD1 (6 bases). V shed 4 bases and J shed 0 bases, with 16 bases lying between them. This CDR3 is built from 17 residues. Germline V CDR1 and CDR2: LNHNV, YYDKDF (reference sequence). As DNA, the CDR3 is TGTGCCACCAGCACTATCCGGAAGGGGGTCTCTGGAAACACCATATATTTT. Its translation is CATSTIRKGVSGNTIYF.